The 20 T cell receptor beta chains in this list originate from one sample, sequenced in a study of blood T cell repertoires in COVID-19. Generated by immunoSEQ multiplex PCR, the TCRdb table keeps only in-frame clones and is missing some. In the table there are 76,000 or so clones, approximately 80% of which are singletons. Sample: peripheral blood. The source is a man aged 50-60 years with acute or convalescent COVID-19.

The V call is TRBV5-1, the J call TRBJ1-1; the D gene is possibly TRBD1 (5 bases). Germline V gives CDR1 SGHRS, CDR2 YFSETQ. The CDR3 length is 11 residues. V shed 0 bases and J shed 9 bases, with 6 bases lying between them. The CDR3 region has the DNA TGCGCCAGCAGCTTGGGGACAAAAGCTTTCTTT. Protein sequence: CASSLGTKAFF.

This chain uses TRBV6-6 with TRBJ1-6; 9 bases agree with TRBD1. This CDR3 contains 17 residues. Germline loops: CDR1 MNHNY, CDR2 SVGAGI (reference sequence). V shed 5 bases, J shed 6 bases, and the junction held 11 bases outside the gene matches. The CDR3 DNA is TGTGCCAGCAGTCGAACCGGGACAGGGTCCGCTAATTCACCCCTCCACTTT. Its protein product is CASSRTGTGSANSPLHF.

This rearrangement joins TRBV7-2 to TRBJ2-7; 9 bases align to TRBD1. In germline, CDR1 is SGHTA, CDR2 FQGNSA. The ends lost 3 bases at V and 2 bases at J; junction bases unmatched: 5. CDR3 length: 15 residues. The CDR3 DNA reads as TGTGCCAGCAGCTTGGTTGGGACAGGGACCTACGAGCAGTACTTC. Residues: CASSLVGTGTYEQYF.

V gene TRBV24-1 combines with J gene TRBJ2-1; possibly TRBD1 for D (5 bases). The germline CDR1 and CDR2 sequences are KGHDR and SFDVKD. The CDR3 runs to 14 residues. Trimming removed 4 bases from V and 4 bases from J, with 10 bases in between. The CDR3 bases are TGTGCCACCAGTGAGCCCAGACAGTACAATGAGCAGTTCTTC. Its translation is CATSEPRQYNEQFF.

The CDR3 DNA sequence: TGTGCCAGCAGTGACGGCGGGGACCCCTTCTATGGCTACACCTTC. This sequence encodes CASSDGGDPFYGYTF. V is TRBV6-4 and J is TRBJ1-2; D might be TRBD1 (5 bases). Trimming stripped 2 bases from V and 4 bases from J, with 14 bases between. This CDR3 is 15 amino acids long. Looked up from germline, CDR1 is MRHNA and CDR2 is SNTAGT.

This clone occurred once. The chain couples TRBV6-1 to TRBJ1-2, with D maybe TRBD1 (6 bases). Trimming left V 3 bases short and J 4 bases short, with 12 bases between. Per germline, CDR1 MNHNS and CDR2 SASEGT. The CDR3 sequence is 14 residues long. The CDR3 reads CASSDRGVTYGYTF. CDR3 DNA sequence: TGTGCCAGCAGTGACAGGGGAGTTACCTATGGCTACACCTTC.

The rearrangement uses TRBV18 and TRBJ1-1; TRBD1 matches 8 bases. The CDR3 runs 14 residues. Trimming took 6 bases from V and 10 from J; bases not matched to a gene: 13. CDR1 KGHSH and CDR2 LQKENI come from the germline V gene. The DNA for the CDR3 is TGTGCCAGCTCTCAATACGGACAGGGAGAAGGAGCTTTCTTT. Translation gives CASSQYGQGEGAFF.

The rearrangement uses TRBV27 and TRBJ2-7; 10 bases map to TRBD2. V was pared by 4 bases and J by 7 bases, with 10 bases of the junction left unmatched. The CDR3 covers 15 residues. Germline V CDR1 and CDR2: MNHEY, SMNVEV (reference sequence). The CDR3 DNA follows: TGTGCCAGCAGTTACACCGGGACTAGCGTAAGGGAGCAGTACTTC. Translating it yields CASSYTGTSVREQYF.

The chain employs TRBV5-4 and TRBJ2-1, with 10 bases identical to TRBD2. The germline gives CDR1 SGHNT, CDR2 YYREEE (reference sequence). The V segment lost 4 bases and the J segment 1 base; nucleotides outside the gene matches: 11. The CDR3 loop spans 18 amino acids. The CDR3 loop reads CASSPRVAGGPSYNEQFF. In DNA form, the CDR3 reads TGTGCCAGCAGCCCCCGAGTAGCGGGGGGTCCATCCTACAATGAGCAGTTCTTC. The full variable domain, in which reference TRBV5-4 and TRBJ2-1 provide the parts outside the CDR3, is ETGVTQSPTHLIKTRGQQVTLRCSSQSGHNTVSWYQQALGQGPQFIFQYYREEENGRGNFPPRFSGLQFPNYSSELNVNALELDDSALYLCASSPRVAGGPSYNEQFFGPGTRLTVL.

The table lists this clone with a count of one. V usage is TRBV5-6 and J usage is TRBJ2-3; TRBD2 matches at 8 bases. Germline V gives CDR1 SGHDT, CDR2 YYEEEE. The CDR3 runs 14 residues. With 2 bases clipped from V and 11 bases from J, the junction kept 10 bases outside the gene matches. CDR3 sequence: CASSLTGGPFGQYF. The CDR3 bases are TGTGCCAGCAGCTTAACGGGGGGGCCGTTCGGGCAGTATTTT.

The chain recombines TRBV6-6 with TRBJ1-1, with D possibly matching TRBD1 (5 bases). This CDR3 contains 14 residues. The ends were cut back, 6 bases at V and 2 bases at J, with 13 bases in the middle. CDR1 is MNHNY and CDR2 is SVGAGI in the germline V gene (reference sequence). CDR3 protein: CASRRGRKNTEAFF. In nucleotides, the CDR3 is TGTGCCAGCAGGCGGGGCAGGAAAAACACTGAAGCTTTCTTT.

V and J are TRBV7-7 and TRBJ2-5, with 9 bases aligning to TRBD1. Per germline, CDR1 SSHAT and CDR2 FNYEAQ (reference sequence). The trim removed 4 bases at V and 5 bases at J, leaving 8 bases unmatched. This CDR3 has 15 residues. CDR3 residues: CASSSFFGQGETQYF. CDR3 coding DNA: TGTGCCAGCAGCTCCTTCTTCGGACAGGGGGAGACCCAGTACTTC.

The genes are TRBV12-3 or TRBV12-4 and TRBJ1-1; no firm D call. This CDR3 contains 13 residues. V was pared by 7 bases and J by 1 base, with 10 bases between. The CDR3 is CASNLLRNTEAFF. The CDR3 region has the DNA TGTGCCAGCAATCTTCTACGGAACACTGAAGCTTTCTTT.

The gene calls are TRBV10-3 and TRBJ2-7; no definite D call. V lost 0 bases and J 2 bases, leaving 8 bases between the germline ends. CDR1 and CDR2 (germline): ENHRY, SYGVKD. The CDR3 length is 14 residues. The CDR3 DNA sequence: TGTGCCATCAGTGAGTCTCAGAACACCTACGAGCAGTACTTC. It translates to CAISESQNTYEQYF.

J is TRBJ2-2 and V is TRBV11-3; D is unresolved. Germline V gene sequence: CDR1 SGHNT, CDR2 YENEEA. This CDR3 has 13 residues. Trimming took off 3 bases at V and 6 bases at J, with 8 bases between the two ends. CDR3 in amino acids: CASSFTLAGELFF. Written as DNA, the CDR3 is TGTGCCAGCAGCTTTACGCTAGCCGGGGAGCTGTTTTTT.

V is TRBV15 and J is TRBJ2-1, with 10 bases matching TRBD2. CDR1 is LNHNV and CDR2 is YYDKDF in the germline V gene (reference sequence). V lost 0 bases to trimming and J lost 6 bases; unmatched junction nucleotides: 5. This CDR3 is built from 16 residues. The CDR3: CATSRDPSGSGNEQFF. CDR3 nucleotide sequence: TGTGCCACCAGCAGAGACCCTAGCGGGAGTGGCAATGAGCAGTTCTTC.

This sequence joins TRBV5-4 and TRBJ2-5, with TRBD2 identical over 8 bases. V trimming: 3 bases; J trimming: 5 bases; junction bases outside the gene matches: 12. This CDR3 is built from 16 residues. CDR1 is SGHNT, CDR2 YYREEE, per germline (reference sequence). The CDR3 spells CASSSLEGLDLETQYF. DNA of the CDR3: TGTGCCAGCAGCTCACTGGAGGGACTAGACTTGGAGACCCAGTACTTC. The complete variable domain, with remaining parts taken from reference TRBV5-4 and TRBJ2-5, reads ETGVTQSPTHLIKTRGQQVTLRCSSQSGHNTVSWYQQALGQGPQFIFQYYREEENGRGNFPPRFSGLQFPNYSSELNVNALELDDSALYLCASSSLEGLDLETQYFGPGTRLLVL.

The chain recombines TRBV12-5 with TRBJ1-1, with D perhaps TRBD1 (6 bases). Germline V gene sequence: CDR1 LGHNT, CDR2 FRNRAP. The CDR3 spans 15 residues. The V gene lost 1 base and the J gene lost 5 bases, with 14 bases spanning the gap. The CDR3 DNA reads as TGTGCTAGTGGTTTGGAGACCGGGACAAGTACTGAAGCTTTCTTT. Translation gives CASGLETGTSTEAFF.

The rearrangement uses TRBV14 and TRBJ1-2, with 9 bases fitting TRBD1. Losses at the gene ends were 4 bases for V and 8 bases for J; bases not matched to a gene: 8. CDR1 and CDR2 from the germline V gene are SGHDN and FVKESK. The CDR3 runs to 14 residues. The CDR3 loop is CASSPLQGAEGYTF. The CDR3 region has the DNA TGTGCCAGCAGCCCGCTACAGGGGGCGGAGGGCTACACCTTC.

This clone was counted a single time. V is TRBV12-3 or TRBV12-4 and J is TRBJ2-1, with 8 bases that match TRBD1. The V segment lost 5 bases and the J segment 7 bases; nucleotides outside the gene matches: 4. The CDR3 loop spans 13 amino acids. The CDR3 loop reads CASSPRTGNEQFF. The CDR3 DNA reads as TGTGCCAGCAGTCCCAGGACAGGGAATGAGCAGTTCTTC.